These T cell receptor beta chains were read from a single sample in a study of human T cells and chemical hapten exposure. TCRdb reprocessed the RACE reads with MiXCR, giving one entry per CDR3 protein. This sample has 44,000 or so distinct CDR3 sequences, with 3.5% to 4% found just once. The specimen sequenced was whole blood. These receptors were obtained from a human donor in good health. Some clones in this sample may be carry-over from other donors' samples. The CDR3 runs from the conserved cysteine through the conserved F or W. Fields, in order: D gene, clone size, J gene, CDR3 length, V gene, CDR3 protein, CDR3 DNA. D genes are given only for firm matches. Size values are once, few and many counts, or a class for expanded clones, and some rows have none.

D gene: -; clone size: few; J gene: TRBJ2-2; CDR3 length: 16; V gene: TRBV11-3; CDR3 protein: CASSPTGVTNTGELFF; CDR3 DNA: TGTGCCAGCAGCCCCACCGGGGTAACGAACACCGGGGAGCTGTTTTTT
D gene: -; clone size: few; J gene: TRBJ1-1; CDR3 length: 14; V gene: TRBV12-3/TRBV12-4; CDR3 protein: CASSFPGAHTEAFF; CDR3 DNA: TGTGCCAGCAGTTTCCCGGGGGCTCACACTGAAGCTTTCTTT
D gene: -; clone size: many; J gene: TRBJ2-6; CDR3 length: 15; V gene: TRBV12-3/TRBV12-4; CDR3 protein: CASSFQGSGANVLTF; CDR3 DNA: TGTGCCAGCAGTTTTCAGGGCTCTGGGGCCAACGTCCTGACTTTC
D gene: -; clone size: many; J gene: TRBJ1-6; CDR3 length: 18; V gene: TRBV6-6; CDR3 protein: CASRGSSVFSSNNSPLHF; CDR3 DNA: TGTGCCAGCAGAGGTTCCAGCGTTTTTAGTTCGAATAATTCACCCCTCCACTTT
D gene: TRBD2; clone size: many; J gene: TRBJ2-3; CDR3 length: 15; V gene: TRBV28; CDR3 protein: CASSLSSGPTDTQYF; CDR3 DNA: TGTGCCAGCAGTTTGTCTAGCGGCCCCACAGATACGCAGTATTTT
D gene: -; clone size: few; J gene: TRBJ1-6; CDR3 length: 13; V gene: TRBV7-6; CDR3 protein: CASSLGANSPLHF; CDR3 DNA: TGTGCCAGCAGCTTGGGGGCAAATTCACCCCTCCACTTT
D gene: -; clone size: -; J gene: TRBJ1-4; CDR3 length: 15; V gene: TRBV28; CDR3 protein: CASGGYYGENEKLFF; CDR3 DNA: TGTGCCAGCGGGGGTTATTACGGAGAGAATGAAAAACTGTTTTTT
D gene: -; clone size: many; J gene: TRBJ2-7; CDR3 length: 14; V gene: TRBV28; CDR3 protein: CASSSGTQLYEQYF; CDR3 DNA: TGTGCCAGCAGTTCCGGGACGCAACTTTACGAGCAGTACTTC
D gene: -; clone size: -; J gene: TRBJ1-5; CDR3 length: 14; V gene: TRBV7-9; CDR3 protein: CASSLAGQNQPQHF; CDR3 DNA: TGTGCCAGCAGCTTAGCGGGTCAGAATCAGCCCCAGCATTTT
D gene: TRBD2; clone size: many; J gene: TRBJ2-7; CDR3 length: 14; V gene: TRBV20-1; CDR3 protein: CSASGREGRGEQYF; CDR3 DNA: TGCAGTGCTAGCGGGCGGGAGGGCCGCGGCGAGCAGTACTTC
D gene: TRBD1; clone size: many; J gene: TRBJ1-1; CDR3 length: 12; V gene: TRBV20-1; CDR3 protein: CSADRVATEAFF; CDR3 DNA: TGCAGTGCCGACAGGGTGGCCACTGAAGCTTTCTTT
D gene: -; clone size: many; J gene: TRBJ2-7; CDR3 length: 13; V gene: TRBV24-1; CDR3 protein: CATSAPPSDEQYF; CDR3 DNA: TGTGCCACCAGTGCCCCCCCGTCCGACGAGCAGTACTTC
D gene: -; clone size: few; J gene: TRBJ2-2; CDR3 length: 14; V gene: TRBV7-8; CDR3 protein: CASSPDERIRELFF; CDR3 DNA: TGTGCCAGCAGCCCTGACGAGAGAATCAGGGAGCTGTTTTTT
D gene: -; clone size: many; J gene: TRBJ1-5; CDR3 length: 17; V gene: TRBV18; CDR3 protein: CASSPPGRHRVNQPQHF; CDR3 DNA: TGTGCCAGCTCACCACCTGGGAGGCACAGGGTCAATCAGCCCCAGCATTTT